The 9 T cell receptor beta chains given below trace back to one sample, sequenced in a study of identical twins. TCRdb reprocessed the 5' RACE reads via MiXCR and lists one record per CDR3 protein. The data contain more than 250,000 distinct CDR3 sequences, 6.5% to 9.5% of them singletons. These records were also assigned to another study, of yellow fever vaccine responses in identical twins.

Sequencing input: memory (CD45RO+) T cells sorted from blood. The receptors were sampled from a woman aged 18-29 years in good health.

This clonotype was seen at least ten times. CDR3 residues: CASSLDRGAPYGYTF. CDR3 coding DNA: TGCGCCAGCAGCTTGGACAGGGGAGCCCCCTATGGCTACACCTTC. The chain uses TRBV5-1 and TRBJ1-2, with 7 bases matching TRBD1. This CDR3 region has 15 residues. From germline, CDR1 is SGHRS and CDR2 YFSETQ. J gave up 4 bases and V 0 bases, and 6 bases lay outside the gene matches.

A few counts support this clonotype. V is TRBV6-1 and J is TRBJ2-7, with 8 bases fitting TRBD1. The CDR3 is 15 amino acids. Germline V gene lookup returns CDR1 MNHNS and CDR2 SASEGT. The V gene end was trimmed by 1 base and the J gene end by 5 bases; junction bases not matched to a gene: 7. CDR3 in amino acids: CASSEGSGGQDEQYF. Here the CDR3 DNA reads TGTGCCAGCAGTGAAGGGTCAGGGGGCCAGGACGAGCAGTACTTC.

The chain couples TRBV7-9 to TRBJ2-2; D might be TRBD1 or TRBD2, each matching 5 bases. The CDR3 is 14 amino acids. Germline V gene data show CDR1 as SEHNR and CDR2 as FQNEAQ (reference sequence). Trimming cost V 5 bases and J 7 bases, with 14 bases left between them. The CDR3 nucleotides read TGTGCCAGCAGCCACGGGACCCTCGGCGGGGAGCTGTTTTTT. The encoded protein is CASSHGTLGGELFF.

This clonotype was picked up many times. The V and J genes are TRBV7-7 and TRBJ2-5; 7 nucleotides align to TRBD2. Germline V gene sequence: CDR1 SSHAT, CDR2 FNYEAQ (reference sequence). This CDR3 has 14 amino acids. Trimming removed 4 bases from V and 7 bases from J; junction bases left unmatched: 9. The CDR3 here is CASSSERLAGTQYF. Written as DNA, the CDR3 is TGTGCCAGCAGCTCCGAGAGACTAGCAGGGACCCAGTACTTC.

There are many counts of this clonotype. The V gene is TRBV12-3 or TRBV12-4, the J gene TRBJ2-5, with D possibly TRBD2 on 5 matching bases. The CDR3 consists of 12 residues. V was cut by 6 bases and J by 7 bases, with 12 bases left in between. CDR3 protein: CASSSVRGTQYF. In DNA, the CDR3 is TGTGCCAGCAGCTCAGTCCGGGGGACCCAGTACTTC.

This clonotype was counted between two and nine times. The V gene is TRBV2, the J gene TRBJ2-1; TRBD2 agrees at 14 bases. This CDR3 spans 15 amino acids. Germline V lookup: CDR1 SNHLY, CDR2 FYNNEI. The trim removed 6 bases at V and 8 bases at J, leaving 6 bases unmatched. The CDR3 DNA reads TGTGCCAGCAGGGGCGGGACTAGCGGGAGTGATGAGCAGTTCTTC. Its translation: CASRGGTSGSDEQFF.

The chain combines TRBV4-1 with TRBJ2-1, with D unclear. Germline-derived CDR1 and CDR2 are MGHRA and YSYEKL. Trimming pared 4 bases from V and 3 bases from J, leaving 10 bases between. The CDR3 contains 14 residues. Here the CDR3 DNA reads TGCGCCAGCAGCCGTCATCGCGACTACAATGAGCAGTTCTTC. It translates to CASSRHRDYNEQFF.

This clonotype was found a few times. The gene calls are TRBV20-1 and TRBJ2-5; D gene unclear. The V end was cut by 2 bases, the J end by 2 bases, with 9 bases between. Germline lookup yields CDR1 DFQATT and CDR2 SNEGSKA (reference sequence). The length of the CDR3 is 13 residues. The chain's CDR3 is CSARWSVQETQYF. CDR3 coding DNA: TGCAGTGCTAGATGGTCCGTTCAAGAGACCCAGTACTTC.

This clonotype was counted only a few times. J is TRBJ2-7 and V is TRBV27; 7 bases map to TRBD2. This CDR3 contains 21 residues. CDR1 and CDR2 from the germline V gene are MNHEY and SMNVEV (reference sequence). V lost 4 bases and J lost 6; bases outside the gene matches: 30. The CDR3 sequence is CASSSYTKGRLVTRGTTEQYF. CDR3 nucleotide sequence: TGTGCCAGCAGTTCGTACACGAAGGGTAGACTAGTAACCCGTGGGACTACCGAGCAGTACTTC.